The 30 T cell receptor beta chains below were found in one sample sequenced in a study of T cell responses to AZD1222 COVID-19 vaccine. The table came from immunoSEQ multiplex PCR; TCRdb's copy has only in-frame clones and leaves some out. This sample yields roughly 100,000 clones, of which approximately 86% are seen a single time; approximately 3% belongs to the top ten. Specimen: peripheral blood, collected 28 days after the second dose of the MenACWY control vaccine. The receptors were gathered from an adult who received the MenACWY meningococcal vaccine as a control.

The chain links TRBV5-5 to TRBJ2-7; perhaps TRBD2 as D (6 bases). V gave up 5 bases and J gave up 2 bases, with 17 bases separating them. The CDR3 totals 15 residues. Per the germline V gene, CDR1 is SGHKS and CDR2 is YYEKEE (reference sequence). The CDR3 loop is CASRLRAGGTYEQYF. Written as DNA, the CDR3 is TGTGCCAGCAGACTTAGGGCTGGGGGGACCTACGAGCAGTACTTC. Complete variable domain (other parts from reference TRBV5-5 and TRBJ2-7): DAGVTQSPTHLIKTRGQQVTLRCSPISGHKSVSWYQQVLGQGPQFIFQYYEKEERGRGNFPDRFSARQFPNYSSELNVNALLLGDSALYLCASRLRAGGTYEQYFGPGTRLTVT.

The chain joins TRBV11-3 to TRBJ1-6; possibly TRBD1 for D (5 bases). From germline, CDR1 is SGHNT and CDR2 YENEEA. V gave up 2 bases and J gave up 10 bases, with 9 bases separating them. This CDR3 is 13 amino acids long. The CDR3 is CASSLRWDSPLHF. CDR3 bases: TGTGCCAGCAGCTTAAGGTGGGACTCACCCCTCCACTTT.

This clone turned up a few times. The V gene is TRBV5-1, the J gene TRBJ1-1; 8 nucleotides agree with TRBD1. The CDR3 consists of 19 residues. The trim removed 0 bases at V and 4 bases at J, leaving 17 bases unmatched. The germline V gene has CDR1 SGHRS and CDR2 YFSETQ. This chain's CDR3 is CASSLVSTDRAPRGTEAFF. For the CDR3, the DNA is TGCGCCAGCAGCTTGGTGTCCACGGACAGGGCGCCCCGGGGCACTGAAGCTTTCTTT.

This clone was seen only once. This rearrangement joins TRBV2 to TRBJ1-2, with 7 bases lining up with TRBD1. Germline lookup yields CDR1 SNHLY and CDR2 FYNNEI. V shed 10 bases, J shed 4 bases, and the junction held 6 bases outside the gene matches. The CDR3 length is 12 residues. The CDR3 spells CATAPGGYGYTF. The CDR3 bases are TGTGCCACCGCCCCAGGGGGCTATGGCTACACCTTC.

This chain connects TRBV18 to TRBJ1-2; 7 bases match TRBD1. This CDR3 is 15 amino acids long. Trimming at V came to 6 bases and at J to 4 bases, leaving 11 bases not matched to a gene. Germline CDR1 and CDR2: KGHSH and LQKENI. This CDR3 is CASSLGQANVYGYTF. DNA of the CDR3: TGTGCCAGCTCCCTTGGACAGGCGAACGTCTATGGCTACACCTTC.

This chain joins TRBV29-1 and TRBJ2-7, with 9 bases matching TRBD1. Germline values: CDR1 SQVTM, CDR2 ANQGSEA. V was clipped by 3 bases and J by 3 bases; unmatched bases: 0. The CDR3 runs 12 residues. Here the CDR3 DNA reads TGCAGCGTTGAGACAGGGGGCTACGAGCAGTACTTC. This translates into CSVETGGYEQYF.

The CDR3 loop reads CASSRTGWGGLNGYTF. In DNA form, the CDR3 reads TGTGCCAGCAGCCGGACAGGATGGGGGGGCCTTAATGGCTACACCTTC. The chain joins TRBV5-8 to TRBJ1-2; 7 positions match TRBD1. V dropped 4 bases and J dropped 6; count of bases not matched to a gene: 15. Germline values: CDR1 SGHTS, CDR2 YDEGEE. The length of the CDR3 is 16 residues. Complete variable domain (other parts from reference TRBV5-8 and TRBJ1-2): EAGVTQSPTHLIKTRGQQATLRCSPISGHTSVYWYQQALGLGLQFLLWYDEGEERNRGNFPPRFSGRQFPNYSSELNVNALELEDSALYLCASSRTGWGGLNGYTFGSGTRLTVV.

This clone was counted a single time. V is TRBV19 and J is TRBJ2-3; D is uncertain. Germline loops: CDR1 LNHDA, CDR2 SQIVND (reference sequence). V was clipped by 6 bases and J by 1 base, with 11 bases between them. The CDR3 length is 14 residues. The CDR3 region has the DNA TGTGCCAGTAGAACACTTGGACGCACAGATACGCAGTATTTT. Encoded protein: CASRTLGRTDTQYF.

The chain is built from TRBV6-2 or TRBV6-3 and TRBJ2-3; TRBD1 might be the D (6 bases). Germline V gene lookup returns CDR1 MNHEY and CDR2 SVGEGT. Trimming removed 2 bases at V and 0 bases at J, with 12 bases between. The CDR3 sequence is 16 residues long. CDR3 amino acids: CASSYGRGTSTDTQYF. CDR3 nucleotides: TGTGCCAGCAGTTACGGCAGGGGTACTAGCACAGATACGCAGTATTTT.

J is TRBJ1-1 and V is TRBV11-2, with D possibly being TRBD1 (6 bases). The CDR3 consists of 16 residues. V was clipped by 6 bases and J by 3 bases, with 20 bases between them. Germline CDR1 reads SGHAT; CDR2 reads FQNNGV. CDR3 DNA sequence: TGTGCCAGCAGACGGGGGGGCGATTGGAGCTACACTGAAGCTTTCTTT. This encodes CASRRGGDWSYTEAFF.

J is TRBJ2-3 and V is TRBV11-2; D is possibly TRBD1 or TRBD2 (5 bases each). This CDR3 is 17 amino acids long. Trimming pared 1 base from V and 2 bases from J, leaving 16 bases between. Germline V gives CDR1 SGHAT, CDR2 FQNNGV. CDR3 region: CASSLVTPGADTDTQYF. Here the CDR3 DNA reads TGTGCCAGCAGCTTAGTTACCCCCGGGGCGGACACAGATACGCAGTATTTT.

The chain combines TRBV6-2 or TRBV6-3 with TRBJ1-5, with TRBD1 matching over 8 bases. CDR1 and CDR2 from the germline V gene are MNHEY and SVGEGT. The length of the CDR3 is 12 residues. V shed 0 bases and J 13 bases; nucleotides not matched to a gene: 2. This CDR3 reads CASSYSTGAQHF. DNA for the CDR3: TGTGCCAGCAGTTACTCGACAGGGGCTCAGCATTTT.

V usage is TRBV6-5 and J usage is TRBJ2-7, with 11 bases identical to TRBD1. The CDR3 is 14 residues long. V lost 5 bases and J lost 6; bases outside the gene matches: 6. Germline-derived CDR1 and CDR2 are MNHEY and SVGAGI. The DNA of the CDR3 is TGTGCCAGCAGTACCTGGGACAGGGGGGCCGAGCAGTACTTC. Protein product: CASSTWDRGAEQYF.

This clone occurred once. The chain combines TRBV11-2 with TRBJ1-1; D perhaps matches TRBD1 (6 bases). Trimming took off 6 bases at V and 0 bases at J, with 14 bases between the two ends. The CDR3 loop spans 15 amino acids. Germline V CDR1 and CDR2: SGHAT, FQNNGV. CDR3 sequence (DNA): TGTGCCAGCAGGCCAGACAGGCCGTTGAACACTGAAGCTTTCTTT. Amino acid sequence: CASRPDRPLNTEAFF.

The chain recombines TRBV7-8 with TRBJ1-4; 9 bases line up with TRBD1. The ends lost 7 bases at V and 5 bases at J; junction bases unmatched: 11. CDR1 SGHVS and CDR2 FQNEAQ come from the germline V gene. The CDR3 has 16 residues. The DNA of the CDR3 is TGTGCCAGCACCCGTCAGGGGGGGACAGGGAATGAAAAACTGTTTTTT. It encodes CASTRQGGTGNEKLFF.

The chain joins TRBV7-2 to TRBJ2-5, with a weak D call TRBD1 (6 bases). The CDR3 length is 12 residues. The germline gives CDR1 SGHTA, CDR2 FQGNSA. Trimming took 1 base from V and 9 from J, leaving 9 bases between them. For the CDR3, the DNA is TGTGCCAGCAGCTTAGACAGGGAAGCCCAGTACTTC. Its translation: CASSLDREAQYF.

The rearrangement links TRBV3-1 (or the pseudogene TRBV3-2) to TRBJ2-7, with TRBD1 matching 8 bases. This CDR3 spans 14 amino acids. V lost 5 bases and J lost 1; bases outside the gene matches: 4. Germline-derived CDR1 and CDR2 are LGHDT and YNNKEL (reference sequence). In DNA, the CDR3 is TGTGCCAGCAGCTGGACAGGGATTTCCTACGAGCAGTACTTC. Its protein product is CASSWTGISYEQYF.

V and J are TRBV30 and TRBJ1-4, with D possibly matching TRBD1 (6 bases). The CDR3 totals 15 residues. V lost 0 bases and J 4 bases, leaving 12 bases between the germline ends. Germline V gene data show CDR1 as GTSNPN and CDR2 as SVGIG (reference sequence). The CDR3 DNA follows: TGTGCCTGGAGTGTCCCAGGGGACGGTAATGAAAAACTGTTTTTT. It is translated as CAWSVPGDGNEKLFF.

The genes are TRBV14 and TRBJ2-7, with a tentative D call TRBD1 (6 bases). Germline-derived CDR1 and CDR2 are SGHDN and FVKESK. This CDR3 comprises 16 residues. Between the trimmed V and J ends, which lost 4 bases and 3 bases, there was a span of 19 bases. CDR3 in amino acids: CASSPGTLATSYEQYF. CDR3 coding DNA: TGTGCCAGCAGCCCAGGGACACTCGCTACCAGCTACGAGCAGTACTTC.

The V and J genes are TRBV18 and TRBJ2-7, with 12 bases that match TRBD1. The ends lost 2 bases at V and 7 bases at J; junction bases unmatched: 6. This CDR3 has 15 amino acids. Looked up from germline, CDR1 is KGHSH and CDR2 is LQKENI. The CDR3 here is CASSPIGTGGGEQYF. CDR3 DNA: TGTGCCAGCTCACCAATAGGGACAGGGGGCGGTGAGCAGTACTTC. The variable domain in full, completed from reference TRBV18 and TRBJ2-7, reads NAGVMQNPRHLVRRRGQEARLRCSPMKGHSHVYWYRQLPEEGLKFMVYLQKENIIDESGMPKERFSAEFPKEGPSILRIQQVVRGDSAAYFCASSPIGTGGGEQYFGPGTRLTVT.

The rearrangement uses TRBV28 and TRBJ2-2; TRBD2 matches at 9 bases. The germline CDR1 and CDR2 sequences are MDHEN and SYDVKM. The CDR3 contains 15 residues. The trim removed 6 bases at V and 2 bases at J, leaving 4 bases unmatched. In DNA form, the CDR3 reads TGTGCCAGCAGGATTAGCGGGGGAAACACCGGGGAGCTGTTTTTT. Amino acid sequence: CASRISGGNTGELFF.

The rearrangement uses TRBV12-5 and TRBJ2-7, with TRBD2 matching 13 bases. The CDR3 loop spans 16 amino acids. V trimming: 2 bases; J trimming: 2 bases; junction bases outside the gene matches: 3. Germline loops: CDR1 LGHNT, CDR2 FRNRAP. CDR3 sequence reads: CASGLPTSGGAYEQYF. The DNA for the CDR3 is TGTGCTAGTGGTTTGCCCACTAGCGGGGGGGCCTACGAGCAGTACTTC.

The chain employs TRBV2 and TRBJ1-1; a possible D gene is TRBD1 (5 bases). Per germline, CDR1 SNHLY and CDR2 FYNNEI. The CDR3 extends over 14 amino acids. V was clipped by 8 bases and J by 3 bases, with 16 bases between them. CDR3 coding DNA: TGTGCCAGCTCAGGGACTGGGAGGTACACTGAAGCTTTCTTT. Translated, it gives CASSGTGRYTEAFF.

The CDR3 nucleotides are TGTGCCAGCAACCTCCCTTCGGGCCGCGGGGGCCTTCTACGGAATGAGCAGTTCTTC. It yields the protein CASNLPSGRGGLLRNEQFF. This sequence joins TRBV7-2 and TRBJ2-1; a possible D gene is TRBD2 (7 bases). Germline V gives CDR1 SGHTA, CDR2 FQGNSA. The CDR3 has 19 residues. The V end lost 7 bases, the J end lost 7 bases, and 32 bases lay between the germline ends.

This clone has more than one count but fewer than ten. The chain carries TRBV2 and TRBJ1-5, with D hard to call. Trimming shortened V by 4 bases and J by 0 bases, and 7 bases separated the two germline ends. The CDR3 is made up of 14 amino acids. CDR1 is SNHLY, CDR2 FYNNEI, per germline. The CDR3 DNA reads TGTGCCAGCAGTGGTAGGGATAGCAATCAGCCCCAGCATTTT. It yields the protein CASSGRDSNQPQHF.

The chain employs TRBV4-3 and TRBJ2-1; no reliable D call. The CDR3 sequence is 16 residues long. Deletions cut 1 base from V and 0 bases from J, with 10 bases between. Germline lookup yields CDR1 LGHNA and CDR2 YSLEER. The CDR3 protein is CASSQVGSSSYNEQFF. The CDR3 DNA follows: TGCGCCAGCAGCCAAGTGGGAAGTAGCTCCTACAATGAGCAGTTCTTC.

This chain joins TRBV7-8 and TRBJ2-7, with no clear D. V was shortened by 1 base and J by 7 bases, with 11 bases between the two germline ends. The length of the CDR3 is 13 residues. The germline V gene encodes CDR1 SGHVS and CDR2 FQNEAQ. CDR3 bases: TGTGCCAGCAGCTTAGAAAGACTTCGGGAGCAGTACTTC. Residues: CASSLERLREQYF.

CDR3 nucleotide sequence: TGTGCCAGCACCCCAGCGACAGGGTACAACTATGGCTACACCTTC. Its translation: CASTPATGYNYGYTF. V is TRBV6-5 and J is TRBJ1-2; 7 bases are shared with TRBD1. This CDR3 has 15 residues. V lost 7 bases, J lost 2 bases, and 10 bases stayed unmatched. CDR1 is MNHEY and CDR2 is SVGAGI in the germline V gene.

J is TRBJ1-2 and V is TRBV4-3; D is uncertain. This CDR3 region has 16 residues. With 0 bases removed from V and 3 bases from J, the gap between germline ends came to 14 bases. CDR1 and CDR2 from the germline V gene are LGHNA and YSLEER. The CDR3 here is CASSQDRVGSHYGYTF. For the CDR3, the DNA is TGCGCCAGCAGCCAAGATCGGGTGGGATCCCACTATGGCTACACCTTC.

V and J are TRBV5-5 and TRBJ1-3; D gene unclear. CDR3 length: 14 amino acids. The germline V gene has CDR1 SGHKS and CDR2 YYEKEE (reference sequence). Trimming pared 0 bases from V and 3 bases from J, leaving 7 bases between. The CDR3 sequence is CASSLGAGGNTIYF. CDR3 nucleotides: TGTGCCAGCAGCTTGGGTGCAGGTGGAAACACCATATATTTT.